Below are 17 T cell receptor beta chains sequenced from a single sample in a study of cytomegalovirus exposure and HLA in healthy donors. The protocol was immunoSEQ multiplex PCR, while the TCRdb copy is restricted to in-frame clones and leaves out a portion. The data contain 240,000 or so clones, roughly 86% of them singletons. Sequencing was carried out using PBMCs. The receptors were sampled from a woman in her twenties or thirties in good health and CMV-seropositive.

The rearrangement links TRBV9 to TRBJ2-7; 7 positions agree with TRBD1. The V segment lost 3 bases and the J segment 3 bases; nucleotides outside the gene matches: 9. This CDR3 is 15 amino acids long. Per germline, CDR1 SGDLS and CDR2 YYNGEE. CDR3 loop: CASSGGRDSVYEQYF. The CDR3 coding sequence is TGTGCCAGCAGCGGGGGCCGGGACAGTGTCTACGAGCAGTACTTC.

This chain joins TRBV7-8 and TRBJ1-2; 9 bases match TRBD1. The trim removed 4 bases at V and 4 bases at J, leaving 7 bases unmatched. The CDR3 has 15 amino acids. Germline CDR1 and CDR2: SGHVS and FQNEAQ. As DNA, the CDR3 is TGTGCCAGCAGCTCGCCCTGGGGACAGGGCTATGGCTACACCTTC. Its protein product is CASSSPWGQGYGYTF.

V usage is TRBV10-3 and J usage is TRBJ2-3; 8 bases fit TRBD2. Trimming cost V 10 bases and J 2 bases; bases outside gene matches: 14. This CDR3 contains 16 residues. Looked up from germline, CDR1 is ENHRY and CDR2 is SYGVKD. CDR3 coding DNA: TGTGCCACGAGCAAGAGCACTAGCGGCGACACAGATACGCAGTATTTT. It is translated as CATSKSTSGDTDTQYF.

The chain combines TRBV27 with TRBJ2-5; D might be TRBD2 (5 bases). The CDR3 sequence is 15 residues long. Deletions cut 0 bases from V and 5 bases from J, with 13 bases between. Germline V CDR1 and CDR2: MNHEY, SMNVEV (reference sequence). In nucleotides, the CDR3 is TGTGCCAGCAGTTTATCATGGGGTAGGGAGGAGACCCAGTACTTC. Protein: CASSLSWGREETQYF.

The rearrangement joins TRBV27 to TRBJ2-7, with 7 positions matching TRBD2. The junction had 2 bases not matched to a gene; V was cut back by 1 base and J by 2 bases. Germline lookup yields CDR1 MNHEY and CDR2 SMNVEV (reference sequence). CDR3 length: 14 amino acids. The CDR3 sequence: CASSLWAGAYEQYF. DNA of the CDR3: TGTGCCAGCAGTTTATGGGCGGGAGCCTACGAGCAGTACTTC.

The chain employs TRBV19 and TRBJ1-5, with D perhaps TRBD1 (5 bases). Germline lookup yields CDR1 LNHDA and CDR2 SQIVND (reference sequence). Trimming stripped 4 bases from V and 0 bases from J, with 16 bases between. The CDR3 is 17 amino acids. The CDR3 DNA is TGTGCCAGTAGTACGGCCTACAGGTCTAATAGCAATCAGCCCCAGCATTTT. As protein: CASSTAYRSNSNQPQHF.

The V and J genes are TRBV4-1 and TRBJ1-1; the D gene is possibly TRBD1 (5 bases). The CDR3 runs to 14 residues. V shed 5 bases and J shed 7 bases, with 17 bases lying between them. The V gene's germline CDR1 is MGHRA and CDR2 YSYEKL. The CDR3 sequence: CASSSITGRVEAFF. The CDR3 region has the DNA TGCGCCAGCAGCTCTATTACGGGCAGGGTTGAAGCTTTCTTT.

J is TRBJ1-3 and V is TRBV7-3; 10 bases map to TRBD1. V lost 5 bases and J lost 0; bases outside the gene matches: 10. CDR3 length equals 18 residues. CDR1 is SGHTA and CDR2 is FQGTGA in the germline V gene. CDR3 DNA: TGTGCCAGCAGCATGAGACCGGGACAGGGGACCTCTGGAAACACCATATATTTT. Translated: CASSMRPGQGTSGNTIYF.

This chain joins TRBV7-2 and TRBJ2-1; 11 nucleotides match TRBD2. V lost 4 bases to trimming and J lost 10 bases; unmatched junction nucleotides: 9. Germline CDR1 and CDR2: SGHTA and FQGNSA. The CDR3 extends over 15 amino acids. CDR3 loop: CASSSEGLAGGEQFF. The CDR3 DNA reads TGTGCCAGCAGCTCGGAAGGCCTAGCGGGAGGAGAGCAGTTCTTC.

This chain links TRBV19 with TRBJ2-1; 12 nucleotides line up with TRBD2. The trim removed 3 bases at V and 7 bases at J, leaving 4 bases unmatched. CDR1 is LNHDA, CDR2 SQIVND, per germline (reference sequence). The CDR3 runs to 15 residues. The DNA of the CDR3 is TGTGCCAGTAGTATTACTAGCGGGGGGACGAATGAGCAGTTCTTC. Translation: CASSITSGGTNEQFF.

CDR3 in DNA: TGTGCCAGCAGCTTTGTTAGCGGTACAGATACGCAGTATTTT. It codes for CASSFVSGTDTQYF. J is TRBJ2-3 and V is TRBV7-2; D possibly corresponds to TRBD2 (6 bases). Germline values: CDR1 SGHTA, CDR2 FQGNSA. Trimming cost V 3 bases and J 3 bases, with 10 bases left between them. CDR3 length equals 14 residues. Combining the CDR3 with reference TRBV7-2 and TRBJ2-3 gives the whole variable domain GAGVSQSPSNKVTEKGKDVELRCDPISGHTALYWYRQSLGQGLEFLIYFQGNSAPDKSGLPSDRFSAERTGGSVSTLTIQRTQQEDSAVYLCASSFVSGTDTQYFGPGTRLTVL.

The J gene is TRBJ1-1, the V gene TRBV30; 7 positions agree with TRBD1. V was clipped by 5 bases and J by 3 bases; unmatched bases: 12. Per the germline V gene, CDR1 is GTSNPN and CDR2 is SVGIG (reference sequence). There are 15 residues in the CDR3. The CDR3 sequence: CAWRNRGGPHTEAFF. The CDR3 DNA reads TGTGCCTGGCGGAACAGGGGTGGGCCTCACACTGAAGCTTTCTTT.

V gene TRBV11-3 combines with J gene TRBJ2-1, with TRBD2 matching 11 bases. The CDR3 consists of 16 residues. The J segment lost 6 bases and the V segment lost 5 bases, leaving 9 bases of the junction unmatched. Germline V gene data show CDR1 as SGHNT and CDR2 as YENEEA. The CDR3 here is CASSISGRARINEQFF. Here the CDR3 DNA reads TGTGCCAGCAGCATTAGCGGGAGGGCCCGTATCAATGAGCAGTTCTTC.

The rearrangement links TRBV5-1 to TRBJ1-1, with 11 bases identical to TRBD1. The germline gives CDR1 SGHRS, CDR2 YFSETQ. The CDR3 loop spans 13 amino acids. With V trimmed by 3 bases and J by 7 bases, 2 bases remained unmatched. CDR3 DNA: TGCGCCAGCAGCTCGGGACAGGGGGTTGAAGCTTTCTTT. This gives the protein CASSSGQGVEAFF.

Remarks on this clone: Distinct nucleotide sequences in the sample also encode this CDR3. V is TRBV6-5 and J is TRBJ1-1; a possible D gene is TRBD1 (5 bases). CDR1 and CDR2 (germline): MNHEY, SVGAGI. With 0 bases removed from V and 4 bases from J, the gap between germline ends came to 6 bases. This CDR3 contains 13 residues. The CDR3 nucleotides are TGTGCCAGCAGTTACTCGGGGGGCACTGAAGCTTTCTTT. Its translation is CASSYSGGTEAFF.

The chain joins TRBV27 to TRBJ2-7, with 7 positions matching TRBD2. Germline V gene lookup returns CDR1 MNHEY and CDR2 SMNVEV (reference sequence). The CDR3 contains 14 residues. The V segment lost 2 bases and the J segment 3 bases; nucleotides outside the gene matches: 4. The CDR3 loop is CASSLLAEHYEQYF. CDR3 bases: TGTGCCAGCAGTTTACTAGCGGAACACTACGAGCAGTACTTC.

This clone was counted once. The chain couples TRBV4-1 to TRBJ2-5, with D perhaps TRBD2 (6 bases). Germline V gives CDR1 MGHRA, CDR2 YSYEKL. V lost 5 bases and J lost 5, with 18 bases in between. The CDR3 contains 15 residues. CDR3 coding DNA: TGCGCCAGCAGCTCCCGGGACTTGGGGATGGAGACCCAGTACTTC. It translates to CASSSRDLGMETQYF.